Shown below are 7 T cell receptor beta chains from a single sample sequenced in a study of T cell changes during pregnancy in multiple sclerosis. Measured with immunoSEQ multiplex PCR; TCRdb has only the in-frame clones, and not every one. The table has some 100,000 clones, approximately 92% seen once; the top ten hold about 1.3%. The sequencing here drew on peripheral blood, taken in the second trimester of pregnancy. These receptors came from a female donor with multiple sclerosis, enrolled in a pregnancy study.

This chain's CDR3 is CSVATTGAGNTGELFF. The CDR3 nucleotides read TGCAGCGTTGCCACGACAGGGGCTGGGAACACCGGGGAGCTGTTTTTT. V gene TRBV29-1 combines with J gene TRBJ2-2; 8 bases match TRBD1. V gave up 4 bases and J gave up 1 base; unmatched junction bases: 8. This CDR3 comprises 16 residues. CDR1 and CDR2 (germline): SQVTM, ANQGSEA.

The gene calls are TRBV11-2 and TRBJ2-1, with D perhaps TRBD2 (5 bases). Germline CDR1 is SGHAT and CDR2 is FQNNGV. The V and J ends lost 4 bases and 4 bases respectively, with 11 bases between them. The CDR3 runs to 14 residues. The CDR3 sequence: CASSSAGVYNEQFF. The CDR3 DNA reads TGTGCCAGCAGCTCCGCCGGGGTTTACAATGAGCAGTTCTTC.

The V gene is TRBV5-5, the J gene TRBJ1-2, with 8 bases that match TRBD1. Germline V gene sequence: CDR1 SGHKS, CDR2 YYEKEE (reference sequence). V trimming: 3 bases; J trimming: 1 base; junction bases outside the gene matches: 11. This CDR3 region has 17 residues. The CDR3: CASSSTGVYPGNYGYTF. The CDR3 bases are TGTGCCAGCAGCTCGACAGGGGTTTACCCCGGTAACTATGGCTACACCTTC. The complete variable domain, with remaining parts taken from reference TRBV5-5 and TRBJ1-2, reads DAGVTQSPTHLIKTRGQQVTLRCSPISGHKSVSWYQQVLGQGPQFIFQYYEKEERGRGNFPDRFSARQFPNYSSELNVNALLLGDSALYLCASSSTGVYPGNYGYTFGSGTRLTVV.

The rearrangement uses TRBV7-3 and TRBJ2-1; D is possibly TRBD2 (7 bases). V lost 5 bases to trimming and J lost 12 bases, with 23 bases between them. This CDR3 is built from 15 residues. The V gene's germline CDR1 is SGHTA and CDR2 FQGTGA. Written as DNA, the CDR3 is TGTGCCAGCAGCCCCCCGGAGGGGGAGGGGACCCGGCAGTTCTTC. It is translated as CASSPPEGEGTRQFF.

This sequence joins TRBV10-3 and TRBJ2-1; 15 nucleotides match TRBD2. The CDR3 spans 15 residues. The V segment lost 6 bases and the J segment 7 bases; nucleotides outside the gene matches: 4. The V gene's germline CDR1 is ENHRY and CDR2 SYGVKD. The CDR3 spells CAIRRTSGGANEQFF. CDR3 nucleotides: TGTGCCATCAGACGGACTAGCGGGGGGGCGAATGAGCAGTTCTTC.

The chain joins TRBV4-2 to TRBJ2-1; 8 bases align to TRBD2. The CDR3 is 14 residues long. The germline gives CDR1 LGHNA, CDR2 YNFKEQ. Trimming took 1 base from V and 5 from J; bases not matched to a gene: 1. The CDR3 region is CASSQVAGNNEQFF. The DNA for the CDR3 is TGTGCCAGCAGCCAAGTAGCGGGGAACAATGAGCAGTTCTTC.

The V gene is TRBV6-5, the J gene TRBJ2-6; perhaps TRBD2 as D (5 bases). Germline CDR1 reads MNHEY; CDR2 reads SVGAGI. There are 14 residues in the CDR3. Trimming shortened V by 6 bases and J by 0 bases, and 6 bases separated the two germline ends. The CDR3 loop reads CASSGGSGANVLTF. CDR3 nucleotide sequence: TGTGCCAGCAGCGGAGGCTCTGGGGCCAACGTCCTGACTTTC.